One sample yielded the 21 T cell receptor beta chains listed below, sequenced in a study of cytomegalovirus exposure and HLA in healthy donors. Researchers ran the PCR with 60 Vbeta and 13 Jbeta primers. Data came from immunoSEQ multiplex PCR; TCRdb stores just in-frame clones and leaves some out. Here the sample spans about 100,000 clones, 60% to 80% being singletons. The source material was PBMCs. Receptors originate from a woman between 18 and 29 years old in good health and CMV-seropositive.

This CDR3 is CASSLMGVGSDTQYF. CDR3 coding DNA: TGCGCCAGCAGCTTAATGGGAGTGGGTTCAGATACGCAGTATTTT. The chain links TRBV5-1 to TRBJ2-3, with a tentative D call TRBD2 (5 bases). The CDR3 loop spans 15 amino acids. Germline V gives CDR1 SGHRS, CDR2 YFSETQ. V lost 2 bases to trimming and J lost 4 bases, with 14 bases between them.

The chain uses TRBV7-2 and TRBJ1-2, with TRBD1 matching 7 bases. Germline trimming cut 5 bases from V and 0 bases from J; bases unmatched to any gene: 12. The CDR3 is made up of 17 amino acids. From germline, CDR1 is SGHTA and CDR2 FQGNSA. Here the CDR3 DNA reads TGTGCCAGCAGCCTAGGTTCAGGGGGGTTAGCTAACTATGGCTACACCTTC. The encoded protein is CASSLGSGGLANYGYTF.

This CDR3 reads CASSRTQGQPQHF. The CDR3 nucleotides are TGTGCCAGCAGTCGAACACAGGGGCAGCCCCAGCATTTT. This chain joins TRBV6-1 and TRBJ1-5; the match to TRBD1 covers 7 bases. V lost 5 bases to trimming and J lost 7 bases; unmatched junction nucleotides: 5. The CDR3 consists of 13 residues. Germline assignment: CDR1 MNHNS and CDR2 SASEGT.

V usage is TRBV27 and J usage is TRBJ2-1, with 10 bases that match TRBD1. Germline V lookup: CDR1 MNHEY, CDR2 SMNVEV (reference sequence). The CDR3 runs to 16 residues. Trimming at V came to 6 bases and at J to 8 bases, leaving 13 bases not matched to a gene. The CDR3 protein is CASSTPGQGSGDEQFF. The CDR3 region has the DNA TGTGCCAGCAGCACACCGGGACAGGGGTCAGGCGATGAGCAGTTCTTC.

This chain uses TRBV5-4 with TRBJ2-1; tentative D call: TRBD1 (6 bases). The CDR3 contains 13 residues. The germline V gene encodes CDR1 SGHNT and CDR2 YYREEE (reference sequence). The germline V and J ends were trimmed by 0 bases and 10 bases, with 11 bases remaining between them. This CDR3 reads CASSLGQGREQFF. CDR3 DNA: TGTGCCAGCAGCTTGGGGCAGGGGCGGGAGCAGTTCTTC.

This clone has just a few counts. Here the CDR3 reads CASSYSRGGTDTQYF. CDR3 sequence (DNA): TGTGCCAGCAGTTACTCGAGGGGGGGGACAGATACGCAGTATTTT. The chain couples TRBV6-5 to TRBJ2-3; D possibly corresponds to TRBD2 (7 bases). This CDR3 contains 15 residues. Looked up from germline, CDR1 is MNHEY and CDR2 is SVGAGI. V shed 0 bases and J shed 3 bases, with 10 bases lying between them.

This clone has more than one count but fewer than ten. This chain joins TRBV28 and TRBJ2-7; 8 bases map to TRBD1. The CDR3 runs 15 residues. J was trimmed by 3 bases and V by 5 bases; bases with no gene match: 9. Germline V gene sequence: CDR1 MDHEN, CDR2 SYDVKM. This CDR3 is CASSRGQGLSYEQYF. CDR3 DNA sequence: TGTGCCAGCAGTAGAGGACAGGGCCTAAGCTACGAGCAGTACTTC.

The chain recombines TRBV4-3 with TRBJ2-2; 14 bases fit TRBD2. Germline V gene data show CDR1 as LGHNA and CDR2 as YSLEER. The CDR3 is 18 amino acids. V trimming: 4 bases; J trimming: 6 bases; junction bases outside the gene matches: 10. CDR3 sequence: CASSPQVGGLAGAGELFF. In DNA, the CDR3 is TGCGCCAGCAGCCCCCAAGTGGGGGGACTAGCGGGAGCCGGGGAGCTGTTTTTT.

The genes are TRBV7-9 and TRBJ2-5; 8 bases agree with TRBD2. Germline trimming cut 1 base from V and 2 bases from J; bases unmatched to any gene: 3. CDR3 length: 15 residues. Germline V CDR1 and CDR2: SEHNR, FQNEAQ (reference sequence). This CDR3 reads CASSLDGLAQETQYF. In DNA, the CDR3 is TGTGCCAGCAGCTTAGATGGACTAGCTCAAGAGACCCAGTACTTC.

CDR3 nucleotides: TGTGCCAGCAGTGAAACTCTAGTACGTCAAGAGACCCAGTACTTC. It specifies CASSETLVRQETQYF. This chain joins TRBV2 and TRBJ2-5; D is unresolved. Trimming cost V 2 bases and J 2 bases, with 12 bases left between them. Germline V CDR1 and CDR2: SNHLY, FYNNEI. CDR3 size: 15 residues.

The gene calls are TRBV14 and TRBJ2-2; 11 bases line up with TRBD2. The CDR3 totals 15 residues. Trimming removed 4 bases from V and 9 bases from J; junction bases left unmatched: 7. CDR1 and CDR2 (germline): SGHDN, FVKESK. The CDR3 region is CASSPLLAGGRELFF. The CDR3, as DNA: TGTGCCAGCAGCCCCCTCTTAGCGGGAGGGCGGGAGCTGTTTTTT.

This sequence joins TRBV28 and TRBJ2-1, with D possibly matching TRBD2 (7 bases). The CDR3 extends over 15 amino acids. V lost 3 bases and J lost 8, with 17 bases in between. From germline, CDR1 is MDHEN and CDR2 SYDVKM. CDR3 amino acids: CASSLRGGVRDEQFF. CDR3 nucleotides: TGTGCCAGCAGTTTGAGGGGGGGGGTTCGAGATGAGCAGTTCTTC.

The V gene is TRBV6-6, the J gene TRBJ2-1; possibly TRBD1 for D (6 bases). V lost 6 bases and J lost 4, with 19 bases in between. This CDR3 spans 16 amino acids. Germline-derived CDR1 and CDR2 are MNHNY and SVGAGI (reference sequence). This chain's CDR3 is CASSPSAGDLYNEQFF. The CDR3, as DNA: TGTGCCAGCAGCCCGTCAGCAGGGGACCTATACAATGAGCAGTTCTTC.

The chain couples TRBV5-1 to TRBJ2-7, with 12 bases identical to TRBD1. The germline V gene encodes CDR1 SGHRS and CDR2 YFSETQ. The CDR3 runs to 18 residues. V lost 4 bases to trimming and J lost 6 bases; unmatched junction nucleotides: 17. The CDR3 protein is CASSIGRITGTGGSEQYF. Here the CDR3 DNA reads TGCGCCAGCAGCATCGGACGAATTACCGGGACAGGGGGCTCCGAGCAGTACTTC.

This clone was observed a handful of times. V gene TRBV5-6 combines with J gene TRBJ2-5; D is possibly TRBD1 (5 bases). The germline gives CDR1 SGHDT, CDR2 YYEEEE. This CDR3 contains 17 residues. V was trimmed by 1 base and J by 2 bases, leaving 18 bases between them. The CDR3 DNA is TGTGCCAGCAGCTTGATGGCCCGACAGACCCTACAAGAGACCCAGTACTTC. Translated, it gives CASSLMARQTLQETQYF. The full variable domain, rest sourced from reference TRBV5-6 and TRBJ2-5, is DAGVTQSPTHLIKTRGQQVTLRCSPKSGHDTVSWYQQALGQGPQFIFQYYEEEERQRGNFPDRFSGHQFPNYSSELNVNALLLGDSALYLCASSLMARQTLQETQYFGPGTRLLVL.

J is TRBJ1-2 and V is TRBV27, with D tentatively TRBD1 (6 bases). Germline CDR1 is MNHEY and CDR2 is SMNVEV (reference sequence). V lost 5 bases to trimming and J lost 8 bases, with 12 bases between them. The CDR3 covers 12 residues. CDR3 DNA sequence: TGTGCCAGCAGTGCCCCCCAGGGGGGCTACACCTTC. Encoded protein: CASSAPQGGYTF.

V is TRBV28 and J is TRBJ1-1, with 8 bases fitting TRBD1. The germline V gene has CDR1 MDHEN and CDR2 SYDVKM. The CDR3 has 15 amino acids. V was pared by 4 bases and J by 1 base, with 5 bases of the junction left unmatched. CDR3 DNA sequence: TGTGCCAGCAGTTACAACAGGGGGGCGAACACTGAAGCTTTCTTT. Translation: CASSYNRGANTEAFF.

The chain couples TRBV18 to TRBJ2-3; D is perhaps TRBD2 (5 bases). V dropped 2 bases and J dropped 2 bases, with 20 bases sitting between them. The CDR3 is made up of 18 amino acids. The germline V gene encodes CDR1 KGHSH and CDR2 LQKENI. CDR3 nucleotide sequence: TGTGCCAGCTCACCAATCTTTCTCCGGAGGCGACACACAGATACGCAGTATTTT. Amino acid sequence: CASSPIFLRRRHTDTQYF. The variable domain in full, completed from reference TRBV18 and TRBJ2-3, reads NAGVMQNPRHLVRRRGQEARLRCSPMKGHSHVYWYRQLPEEGLKFMVYLQKENIIDESGMPKERFSAEFPKEGPSILRIQQVVRGDSAAYFCASSPIFLRRRHTDTQYFGPGTRLTVL.

The rearrangement uses TRBV29-1 and TRBJ2-7; D might be TRBD1 (6 bases). This CDR3 is 12 amino acids long. Germline values: CDR1 SQVTM, CDR2 ANQGSEA. Trimming shortened V by 4 bases and J by 4 bases, and 11 bases separated the two germline ends. The CDR3 is CSVGEGVYEQYF. CDR3 in DNA: TGCAGCGTTGGCGAGGGGGTTTACGAGCAGTACTTC.

This clone was counted only a few times. One end of the junction varies from germline; a read error may be responsible. V usage is TRBV7-9 and J usage is TRBJ2-7, with D unclear. The CDR3 consists of 12 residues. Germline CDR1 SEHNR, CDR2 FQNEAQ (reference sequence). CDR3 DNA: TGTTCCAGCAGCTTAAGTTTGGCCGAGCAGTACTTC. Its translation: CSSSLSLAEQYF.

The chain has TRBV28 and TRBJ1-2, with D maybe TRBD1 (6 bases). In germline, CDR1 is MDHEN, CDR2 SYDVKM. The V end was cut by 0 bases, the J end by 7 bases, with 9 bases between. The CDR3 sequence is 13 residues long. CDR3 protein: CASSLWGAGGYTF. In DNA, the CDR3 is TGTGCCAGCAGTTTATGGGGGGCGGGTGGCTACACCTTC.